The 3 T cell receptor beta chains given below trace back to one sample, sequenced in a study of cytomegalovirus exposure and HLA in healthy donors. Primers included in the PCR were 60 Vbeta and 13 Jbeta primers. Sequencing used immunoSEQ multiplex PCR; TCRdb keeps in-frame clones, though not all of them. Found here are 150,000 to 250,000 clones, 85% of them singletons; the top ten hold under 3%. Sequences were obtained from PBMCs. These TCRs come from a woman aged 50 to 65 in good health and CMV-seronegative.

The J gene is TRBJ2-1, the V gene TRBV4-2; maybe TRBD2 (6 bases). The germline V gene encodes CDR1 LGHNA and CDR2 YNFKEQ. The CDR3 runs 14 residues. V dropped 0 bases and J dropped 4 bases, with 7 bases sitting between them. The CDR3 bases are TGTGCCAGCAGCCAAGAGACTAGTTACAATGAGCAGTTCTTC. It encodes CASSQETSYNEQFF.

This clone came up a few times. The V call is TRBV19, the J call TRBJ1-1; TRBD1 might be the D (6 bases). Germline V CDR1 and CDR2: LNHDA, SQIVND (reference sequence). CDR3 length equals 15 residues. The V end was cut by 6 bases, the J end by 5 bases, with 19 bases between. CDR3 residues: CASSSQGTVKTEAFF. The CDR3 DNA sequence: TGTGCCAGTAGCTCACAGGGCACCGTCAAAACTGAAGCTTTCTTT.

This CDR3 reads CASRDRATISNEKLFF. The DNA of the CDR3 is TGTGCCAGCAGGGACAGGGCAACAATATCTAATGAAAAACTGTTTTTT. J is TRBJ1-4 and V is TRBV6-6; TRBD1 matches 8 bases. Germline V CDR1 and CDR2: MNHNY, SVGAGI (reference sequence). The CDR3 contains 16 residues. Trimming at V came to 6 bases and at J to 3 bases, leaving 9 bases not matched to a gene.